This T cell receptor (beta chain) was sequenced in a study of blood T cells in healthy people across ages. CDR1 and CDR2 from the germline V gene are GTSNPN and SVGIG (reference sequence). This CDR3 region has 13 residues. Study findings and constraints: Diversity was higher, and naive CD4+ cells more numerous, in long-lived donors than in aged donors.

A second PCR of 7 to 11 cycles used a sample-barcoded 5' primer and a J-beta primer mix. TCRdb independently ran MiXCR on the 5' RACE reads; one entry per CDR3 protein. The top ten hold approximately 4% of the sample, which has 1.4 million or so distinct CDR3 sequences, roughly 43% seen once. There were at least 6 micrograms of total RNA extracted from every sample. Details on this clonotype: Antigen specificity is unknown. One end of the junction fails to match germline, which may point to a read error.

V is TRBV30 and J is TRBJ2-1; tentatively, D is TRBD2 (5 bases). What was sequenced was blood. This TCR was sampled from a woman aged 18-29 years in good health. CDR3 nucleotides: TGCGCCTGGAGTTTAGCGACGAACAATGAGCAGTTCTTC. As protein: CAWSLATNNEQFF.